This T cell receptor (beta chain) was sequenced in a study of cytomegalovirus exposure and HLA in healthy donors. V lost 7 bases, J lost 2 bases, and 7 bases stayed unmatched. Germline lookup yields CDR1 MNHNS and CDR2 SASEGT. There are 14 residues in the CDR3. This clone was seen only a few times. PCR employed 60 Vbeta and 13 Jbeta primers. Clones were read by immunoSEQ multiplex PCR, and TCRdb kept only the in-frame ones, dropping some. The sample has about 200,000 clones, approximately 86% seen once. The sequenced material came from PBMCs. The receptor comes from a woman aged 25-40 years in good health and CMV-seronegative. The chain couples TRBV6-1 to TRBJ2-7; 8 positions match TRBD1. CDR3 region: CASTWDRLPYEQYF. The CDR3 region has the DNA TGTGCCAGCACGTGGGACAGGTTACCCTACGAGCAGTACTTC.